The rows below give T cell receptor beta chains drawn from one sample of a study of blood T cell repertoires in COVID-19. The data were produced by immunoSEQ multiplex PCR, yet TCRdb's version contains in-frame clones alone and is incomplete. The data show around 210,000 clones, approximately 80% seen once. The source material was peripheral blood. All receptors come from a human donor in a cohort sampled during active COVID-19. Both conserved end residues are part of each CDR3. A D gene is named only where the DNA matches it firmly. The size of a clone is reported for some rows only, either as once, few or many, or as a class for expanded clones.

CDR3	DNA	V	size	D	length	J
CSASRQGQGNQPQHF	TGCAGTGCTAGTAGACAGGGACAGGGCAATCAGCCCCAGCATTTT	TRBV20-1	.	TRBD1	15	TRBJ1-5
CASSQEPGQTNTEAFF	TGCGCCAGCAGCCAAGAACCGGGACAGACAAACACTGAAGCTTTCTTT	TRBV4-1	.	TRBD1	16	TRBJ1-1
CASRADRVGDTGELFF	TGTGCCAGCAGGGCCGACAGGGTAGGGGACACCGGGGAGCTGTTTTTT	TRBV2	.	TRBD1	16	TRBJ2-2
CASSPRSQGARGANVLTF	TGTGCCAGCAGTCCCCGCTCACAGGGGGCTCGCGGGGCCAACGTCCTGACTTTC	TRBV6-6	.	TRBD1	18	TRBJ2-6
CASSPGGVNTGELFF	TGTGCCAGCTCACCAGGAGGGGTCAACACCGGGGAGCTGTTTTTT	TRBV18	.	.	15	TRBJ2-2
CASSLFRETQYF	TGTGCCAGCAGCCTTTTCAGGGAGACCCAGTACTTC	TRBV5-8	.	.	12	TRBJ2-5
CASTLSVAPQAAFF	TGTGCCAGCACCCTGTCGGTCGCGCCCCAAGCAGCTTTCTTT	TRBV7-2	.	.	14	TRBJ1-1
CAISEGGLAYEQFF	TGTGCCATCAGTGAAGGGGGACTAGCCTATGAGCAGTTCTTC	TRBV10-3	.	TRBD2	14	TRBJ2-1
CASSKRGRGGEQYF	TGTGCCAGCAGTAAACGGGGGAGGGGTGGCGAGCAGTACTTC	TRBV6-5	.	TRBD2	14	TRBJ2-7
CASSFLRGLEENNEQFF	TGTGCCAGCAGTTTTTTGCGAGGACTAGAGGAAAACAATGAGCAGTTCTTC	TRBV28	few	TRBD2	17	TRBJ2-1
CASSRDRSPYNEQFF	TGCGCCAGCAGTCGGGACAGGTCCCCCTACAATGAGCAGTTCTTC	TRBV5-1	.	TRBD1	15	TRBJ2-1
CASSSIFGTGLGFYNEQFF	TGTGCCAGCAGCTCAATCTTTGGGACAGGGCTCGGCTTCTACAATGAGCAGTTCTTC	TRBV7-9	.	TRBD1	19	TRBJ2-1
CASSRVIFSGEQYF	TGTGCCAGTAGTAGAGTTATCTTCTCGGGAGAGCAGTACTTC	TRBV19	.	.	14	TRBJ2-7
CASSLQGAGYTF	TGTGCCAGCAGCCTACAGGGTGCTGGCTACACCTTC	TRBV2	.	.	12	TRBJ1-2
CASSLDRGRYTEAFF	TGTGCCAGCAGCTTAGACAGGGGGCGATACACTGAAGCTTTCTTT	TRBV7-9	.	TRBD1	15	TRBJ1-1
CASSYPGLAGKNIQYF	TGTGCCAGCAGTTACCCCGGACTAGCCGGCAAAAACATTCAGTACTTC	TRBV6-6	.	TRBD2	16	TRBJ2-4
CASSSTLTGQGAYSPLHF	TGTGCCAGCAGCTCCACCCTCACCGGACAGGGGGCTTATTCACCCCTCCACTTT	TRBV7-9	.	TRBD1	18	TRBJ1-6
CASSSGGAHEQFF	TGTGCCAGCAGCTCCGGCGGGGCGCATGAGCAGTTCTTC	TRBV7-9	.	.	13	TRBJ2-1
CASSVAGGFFNEQFF	TGTGCCAGCAGTGTAGCGGGAGGGTTCTTCAATGAGCAGTTCTTC	TRBV25-1	.	TRBD2	15	TRBJ2-1
CASSLGTFSGNTIYF	TGTGCCAGCAGCTTAGGCACTTTCTCTGGAAACACCATATATTTT	TRBV7-2	.	.	15	TRBJ1-3
CASSPDRYNTEAFF	TGTGCCAGCAGTCCCGACAGGTACAACACTGAAGCTTTCTTT	TRBV2	.	.	14	TRBJ1-1
CASTLISGSSRYEQYF	TGTGCCAGCACCCTGATTAGCGGGAGCTCCCGCTACGAGCAGTACTTC	TRBV11-2	once	TRBD2	16	TRBJ2-7
CASSGTSGSNEQFF	TGTGCCAGTAGCGGGACTAGCGGGAGCAATGAGCAGTTCTTC	TRBV19	.	TRBD2	14	TRBJ2-1
CASSLNWGEASYEQYF	TGTGCCAGCAGCCTAAACTGGGGGGAAGCTTCCTACGAGCAGTACTTC	TRBV3-1/TRBV3-2	few	.	16	TRBJ2-7
CASSQEAWGGLRETQYF	TGCGCCAGCAGCCAAGAGGCTTGGGGGGGGCTACGGGAGACCCAGTACTTC	TRBV4-1	.	.	17	TRBJ2-5
CASSLGGQGNHEQYF	TGCGCCAGCAGCTTGGGAGGACAGGGCAATCACGAGCAGTACTTC	TRBV5-1	.	TRBD1	15	TRBJ2-7
CASQDRSKNIQYF	TGTGCCAGCCAGGACAGATCCAAAAACATTCAGTACTTC	TRBV6-5	.	.	13	TRBJ2-4
CASSPLRTGTYNEQFF	TGTGCCAGCTCACCTCTACGGACAGGGACTTACAATGAGCAGTTCTTC	TRBV18	.	TRBD1	16	TRBJ2-1
CASSPETGSTDTQYF	TGTGCCAGCTCACCAGAGACAGGGTCAACAGATACGCAGTATTTT	TRBV18	.	TRBD1	15	TRBJ2-3
CASSVGEGGEKLFF	TGCGCCAGCAGCGTCGGGGAGGGAGGGGAAAAACTGTTTTTT	TRBV5-1	.	.	14	TRBJ1-4
CASSSPNRAHEQFF	TGTGCCAGCAGTTCCCCAAACAGGGCCCATGAGCAGTTCTTC	TRBV27	.	.	14	TRBJ2-1
CASSLGAGGSGELFF	TGCGCCAGCAGCTTGGGGGCCGGAGGGTCCGGGGAGCTGTTTTTT	TRBV5-1	once	.	15	TRBJ2-2
CASSYASSSYEQYF	TGTGCCAGCAGTTACGCAAGTAGCTCCTACGAGCAGTACTTC	TRBV6-6	once	.	14	TRBJ2-7
CASSSRVQSPPYF	TGTGCCAGCAGCAGCAGGGTCCAATCCCCCCCCTACTTC	TRBV7-2	.	.	13	TRBJ2-5
CASSPGAGSSYNEQFF	TGCGCCAGCAGTCCCGGAGCGGGGAGCTCCTACAATGAGCAGTTCTTC	TRBV4-1	.	TRBD2	16	TRBJ2-1
CASSRTVVTEAFF	TGTGCCAGCAGCCGGACAGTAGTCACTGAAGCTTTCTTT	TRBV27	.	.	13	TRBJ1-1
CASSQEPSPRDEQYF	TGCGCCAGCAGCCAAGAGCCGTCCCCACGGGACGAGCAGTACTTC	TRBV4-1	.	.	15	TRBJ2-7
CASSLRTDKETQYF	TGTGCCAGCAGCCTGAGGACAGATAAAGAGACCCAGTACTTC	TRBV7-2	.	.	14	TRBJ2-5
CASSLGRSLPPMNTEAFF	TGTGCCAGCAGCTTAGGGAGGAGTCTACCACCCATGAACACTGAAGCTTTCTTT	TRBV11-2	.	.	18	TRBJ1-1
CASRHKPGQGTIATNEKLFF	TGTGCCAGCAGACATAAACCGGGACAGGGCACCATTGCAACTAATGAAAAACTGTTTTTT	TRBV27	.	TRBD1	20	TRBJ1-4
CSVGSATSITEAFF	TGCAGCGTTGGATCAGCGACTTCAATCACTGAAGCTTTCTTT	TRBV29-1	.	.	14	TRBJ1-1
CASSYPGQGLGEQYF	TGTGCCAGCAGTTACCCCGGACAGGGTTTGGGCGAGCAGTACTTC	TRBV6-6	few	TRBD1	15	TRBJ2-7
CASSQGGSSGNTIYF	TGTGCCAGCAGCCAAGGCGGATCCTCTGGAAACACCATATATTTT	TRBV4-2	.	.	15	TRBJ1-3